This T cell receptor beta chain stems from a study of PD-1 blockade in classical Hodgkin lymphoma. Time point reported: cycle 4 day 1 (C4D1), after 6 weeks of nivolumab. All patients experienced relapse after autologous stem cell transplantation, and brentuximab vedotin exposure was variable. Generated by immunoSEQ multiplex PCR, the TCRdb table keeps only in-frame clones and is missing some. The profile shows some 93,000 clones, approximately 78% of them singletons. The CDR3 has 16 amino acids. The V gene lost 1 base and the J gene lost 4 bases, with 14 bases spanning the gap. Germline loops: CDR1 SGHTA, CDR2 FQGTGA.

V gene TRBV7-3 combines with J gene TRBJ2-1, with D hard to call. The TCR comes from a human donor with classical Hodgkin lymphoma. Here the sequenced sample was peripheral blood mononuclear cells (PBMCs), taken before the fourth cycle of nivolumab. The DNA for the CDR3 is TGTGCCAGCAGCTTAAGCGGCGCAGACCCGTACAATGAGCAGTTCTTC. Protein sequence: CASSLSGADPYNEQFF.